The next 8 T cell receptor beta chains were all read from a single sample in a study of T cell responses to AZD1222 COVID-19 vaccine (dated by TCRdb to the early 2020s). The library was produced with the immunoSEQ multiplex PCR assay. TCRdb carries this immuneACCESS record with in-frame sequences only. Its versions omit some clonotypes, under half of them owing to an unresolved V gene in the studies checked, with the rest unexplained. The sample data list 150,000 to 200,000 clones, and about 90% of these were observed just once. The biggest ten clones account for approximately 6.2% of the sample. Explained via the paper, the time point label denotes: about 28 days (+/-7) after the second vaccine dose. Sequencing used peripheral blood, obtained 28 days after the second AZD1222 dose. The receptors derive from an adult who received the AZD1222 COVID-19 vaccine.

Only one count was recorded for this clone. This rearrangement joins TRBV18 to TRBJ2-5; possibly TRBD2 for D (6 bases). The CDR3 is 14 amino acids. Trimming stripped 0 bases from V and 6 bases from J, with 11 bases between. Germline values: CDR1 KGHSH, CDR2 LQKENI. CDR3 DNA: TGTGCCAGCTCACCACCGCGGGATGAGAAGACCCAGTACTTC. The encoded protein is CASSPPRDEKTQYF.

The chain couples TRBV3-1 (or the pseudogene TRBV3-2) to TRBJ2-7; weak D call: TRBD1 (6 bases). Trimming removed 4 bases at V and 6 bases at J, with 19 bases between. CDR1 is LGHDT, CDR2 YNNKEL, per germline (reference sequence). The CDR3 runs 15 residues. CDR3 in DNA: TGTGCCAGCAGCCCCGCTGACAGGAGGTCCGGCGAGCAGTACTTC. Translating gives CASSPADRRSGEQYF.

The chain is built from TRBV2 and TRBJ1-5; possibly TRBD1 for D (6 bases). Deletions cut 4 bases from V and 4 bases from J, with 20 bases between. This CDR3 region has 17 residues. Germline lookup yields CDR1 SNHLY and CDR2 FYNNEI. This chain's CDR3 is CASSGPGLGGANQPQHF. The CDR3 nucleotides read TGTGCCAGCAGTGGACCTGGACTTGGGGGGGCGAATCAGCCCCAGCATTTT.

This rearrangement joins TRBV24-1 to TRBJ2-2; D not certain. The CDR3 extends over 13 amino acids. The V end was cut by 5 bases, the J end by 0 bases, with 3 bases between. Germline lookup yields CDR1 KGHDR and CDR2 SFDVKD. CDR3 bases: TGTGCCACCAGTGGAGCGAACACCGGGGAGCTGTTTTTT. This translates into CATSGANTGELFF.

The gene calls are TRBV12-3 or TRBV12-4 and TRBJ1-2, with TRBD1 identical over 8 bases. The CDR3 loop spans 13 amino acids. V lost 7 bases, J lost 6 bases, and 7 bases stayed unmatched. The CDR3 nucleotides are TGTGCCAGCACCTGGACAGGGAGCCATGGCTACACCTTC. This gives the protein CASTWTGSHGYTF.

The chain employs TRBV5-1 and TRBJ1-2; TRBD1 matches 11 bases. The CDR3 spans 15 residues. Germline V gene lookup returns CDR1 SGHRS and CDR2 YFSETQ. Trimming at V came to 0 bases and at J to 6 bases, leaving 4 bases not matched to a gene. The CDR3 coding sequence is TGCGCCAGCAGCTTGGGGACAGGGGGCAGGAATGGCTACACCTTC. The encoded protein is CASSLGTGGRNGYTF.

The gene calls are TRBV24-1 and TRBJ2-1; 8 bases line up with TRBD1. V lost 5 bases to trimming and J lost 6 bases; unmatched junction nucleotides: 8. The length of the CDR3 is 15 residues. Germline CDR1 and CDR2: KGHDR and SFDVKD. CDR3 sequence (DNA): TGTGCCACCAGTGCCGGGACAGGCGTCCCCAATGAGCAGTTCTTC. This codes for CATSAGTGVPNEQFF.

The rearrangement links TRBV2 to TRBJ2-5; 7 positions match TRBD2. Trimming cost V 6 bases and J 9 bases; bases outside gene matches: 16. Per germline, CDR1 SNHLY and CDR2 FYNNEI. CDR3 length: 15 residues. The CDR3 region is CASSRESGMDLAQYF. The CDR3 DNA sequence: TGTGCCAGCAGCCGTGAGAGCGGGATGGATTTAGCCCAGTACTTC.